The rows below give T cell receptor beta chains drawn from one sample of a study of blood T cell repertoires in COVID-19. Libraries were prepared by immunoSEQ multiplex PCR; TCRdb keeps only in-frame clonotypes and omits some of them. Of 200,000 to 250,000 clones listed, around 80% are singletons. Sequenced sample: peripheral blood. The receptors originated from a woman aged 65 to 85 with acute or convalescent COVID-19. Both conserved end residues are part of each CDR3. A D gene is named only where the DNA matches it firmly. Clone size is shown for a subset of rows, as once, few, many or a class of expanded clone.

CDR3 length | clone size | D gene | J gene | V gene | CDR3 protein | CDR3 DNA
15 | once | - | TRBJ2-2 | TRBV19 | CASRSRQGVTGELFF | TGTGCCAGTAGATCGCGGCAGGGCGTGACCGGGGAGCTGTTTTTT
13 | - | - | TRBJ2-4 | TRBV6-5 | CASSPRVENIQYF | TGTGCCAGCAGCCCCCGGGTCGAAAACATTCAGTACTTC
13 | - | - | TRBJ1-1 | TRBV12-5 | CASGLEERTEAFF | TGTGCTAGTGGTTTGGAGGAGCGGACTGAAGCTTTCTTT
17 | few | - | TRBJ1-4 | TRBV4-1 | CASSLRREGMGDEKLFF | TGCGCCAGCAGCCTGAGACGAGAGGGAATGGGAGATGAAAAACTGTTTTTT
16 | - | TRBD2 | TRBJ2-3 | TRBV4-2 | CASSQEGTSGRDTQYF | TGTGCCAGCAGCCAAGAAGGGACTAGCGGGCGGGATACGCAGTATTTT
18 | - | TRBD1 | TRBJ1-1 | TRBV4-1 | CASSQDRGTGTRGTEAFF | TGCGCCAGCAGCCAAGATCGGGGGACAGGGACTAGGGGCACTGAAGCTTTCTTT
15 | few | TRBD1 | TRBJ2-7 | TRBV7-3 | CASSLGQGPSYEQYF | TGTGCCAGCAGCTTAGGACAGGGTCCCTCCTACGAGCAGTACTTC
15 | - | TRBD2 | TRBJ2-2 | TRBV10-1 | CASSDSGLEYGELFF | TGCGCCAGCAGTGACTCCGGACTAGAGTACGGGGAGCTGTTTTTT
15 | once | - | TRBJ1-4 | TRBV3-1/TRBV3-2 | CASSQAGNSLEKLFF | TGTGCCAGCAGCCAAGCGGGGAACAGCCTTGAAAAACTGTTTTTT
14 | many | TRBD1 | TRBJ1-2 | TRBV2 | CASSFQGGPYGYTF | TGTGCCAGCAGTTTCCAGGGGGGCCCCTATGGCTACACCTTC
16 | - | TRBD2 | TRBJ2-1 | TRBV11-2 | CASSLIPRAGGVEQFF | TGTGCCAGCAGCTTAATCCCCCGTGCGGGGGGAGTTGAGCAGTTCTTC
15 | - | - | TRBJ1-6 | TRBV5-6 | CASSLGAGNNSPLHF | TGTGCCAGCAGCTTGGGTGCAGGGAATAATTCACCCCTCCACTTT
17 | - | TRBD2 | TRBJ2-4 | TRBV11-2 | CASSFAGRGGAGNIQYF | TGTGCCAGCAGCTTCGCGGGTCGCGGGGGGGCGGGAAACATTCAGTACTTC
14 | - | - | TRBJ1-4 | TRBV5-4 | CASSRGEGREKLFF | TGTGCCAGCAGCCGTGGGGAGGGAAGGGAAAAACTGTTTTTT
16 | - | TRBD2 | TRBJ2-3 | TRBV19 | CASSTRSGGARDTQYF | TGTGCCAGTAGCACCCGTAGCGGGGGGGCCAGAGATACGCAGTATTTT
14 | - | - | TRBJ1-4 | TRBV10-3 | CAISESLENEKLFF | TGTGCCATCAGTGAGTCTCTAGAGAATGAAAAACTGTTTTTT
16 | - | - | TRBJ2-2 | TRBV15 | CATSRDGQGNTGELFF | TGTGCCACCAGCAGAGATGGGCAGGGGAACACCGGGGAGCTGTTTTTT
16 | - | - | TRBJ2-3 | TRBV6-1 | CASSVSRGPSTDTQYF | TGTGCCAGCAGTGTATCCAGGGGACCTAGCACAGATACGCAGTATTTT
15 | - | - | TRBJ2-3 | TRBV24-1 | CATKSGGTSTDTQYF | TGTGCCACCAAGAGCGGAGGGACTAGCACAGATACGCAGTATTTT
14 | - | TRBD1 | TRBJ2-5 | TRBV5-4 | CASSNQGAQETQYF | TGTGCCAGCAGCAATCAGGGGGCCCAAGAGACCCAGTACTTC
13 | - | - | TRBJ2-1 | TRBV19 | CASSIGQNNEQFF | TGTGCCAGTAGTATCGGACAGAACAATGAGCAGTTCTTC
15 | - | TRBD2 | TRBJ2-5 | TRBV7-9 | CASSNSPGGVKTQYF | TGTGCCAGCAGTAATAGCCCGGGGGGGGTTAAGACCCAGTACTTC
13 | few | - | TRBJ2-7 | TRBV25-1 | CASAPAISGEQYF | TGTGCCAGCGCCCCTGCTATTTCCGGCGAGCAGTACTTC
17 | - | TRBD1 | TRBJ2-1 | TRBV4-3 | CASSQDQTGGLRNEQFF | TGCGCCAGCAGCCAAGACCAGACAGGGGGCTTGAGGAATGAGCAGTTCTTC
14 | many | - | TRBJ2-7 | TRBV7-8 | CASSSLDSPYEQYF | TGTGCCAGCAGCTCCCTCGACAGCCCCTACGAGCAGTACTTC
18 | few | TRBD2 | TRBJ2-6 | TRBV7-2 | CASSWDSGGALGANVLTF | TGTGCCAGCAGCTGGGATAGCGGGGGGGCCCTCGGGGCCAACGTCCTGACTTTC
14 | - | - | TRBJ1-3 | TRBV20-1 | CSASVGGRRNTIYF | TGCAGTGCTAGTGTGGGGGGACGTCGAAACACCATATATTTT
17 | - | TRBD2 | TRBJ2-7 | TRBV19 | CASSFRGLAGALDEQYF | TGTGCCAGTAGTTTTCGAGGACTAGCGGGGGCCCTAGACGAGCAGTACTTC
15 | - | - | TRBJ1-6 | TRBV3-1/TRBV3-2 | CASSRREGEGSPLHF | TGTGCCAGCAGCCGCCGAGAGGGAGAGGGTTCACCCCTCCACTTT
13 | - | - | TRBJ1-6 | TRBV19 | CASRQQHNSPLHF | TGTGCCAGTAGACAGCAGCATAATTCACCCCTCCACTTT
16 | - | TRBD1 | TRBJ1-2 | TRBV7-2 | CASKSGAGTGTEGYTF | TGTGCCAGCAAGTCAGGGGCCGGGACAGGGACGGAGGGCTACACCTTC
13 | - | - | TRBJ2-3 | TRBV4-3 | CASSLSREEMQYF | TGCGCCAGCAGCCTATCCCGGGAAGAGATGCAGTATTTT
13 | - | - | TRBJ1-1 | TRBV6-2/TRBV6-3 | CASSAVWNTEAFF | TGTGCCAGCAGTGCGGTTTGGAACACTGAAGCTTTCTTT
18 | - | TRBD2 | TRBJ2-5 | TRBV7-2 | CASSSPRLAGPRRETQYF | TGTGCCAGCAGCTCGCCGCGACTAGCGGGGCCCCGGCGGGAGACCCAGTACTTC
14 | - | - | TRBJ2-5 | TRBV27 | CASSSRDGGETQYF | TGTGCCAGCAGTTCAAGGGATGGGGGGGAGACCCAGTACTTC
15 | once | - | TRBJ2-3 | TRBV6-2/TRBV6-3 | CASSLGGLSTDTQYF | TGTGCCAGCAGTCTTGGGGGACTTAGCACAGATACGCAGTATTTT
14 | - | TRBD1 | TRBJ2-1 | TRBV29-1 | CSVKAGTGVAEQFF | TGCAGCGTGAAAGCCGGGACAGGGGTGGCTGAGCAGTTCTTC
14 | - | - | TRBJ1-4 | TRBV5-1 | CASSGAGVNEKLFF | TGCGCCAGCAGCGGCGCAGGGGTTAATGAAAAACTGTTTTTT
13 | - | TRBD1 | TRBJ1-2 | TRBV6-2/TRBV6-3 | CASSPDRGYGYTF | TGTGCCAGCAGTCCCGACAGGGGGTACGGCTACACCTTC
16 | - | TRBD1 | TRBJ2-5 | TRBV5-8 | CASSPSGQGVRETQYF | TGTGCCAGCAGTCCTTCTGGACAGGGAGTTCGAGAGACCCAGTACTTC
14 | - | - | TRBJ2-3 | TRBV11-2 | CASSVGGTPDTQYF | TGTGCCAGCAGCGTTGGAGGGACCCCAGATACGCAGTATTTT
12 | - | - | TRBJ2-2 | TRBV3-1/TRBV3-2 | CASRRESGELFF | TGTGCCAGCAGAAGGGAGTCGGGGGAGCTGTTTTTT
16 | once | TRBD1 | TRBJ1-3 | TRBV7-2 | CASSLGLQGAGNTIYF | TGTGCCAGCAGCTTAGGCTTACAGGGGGCTGGAAACACCATATATTTT
15 | - | TRBD1 | TRBJ1-1 | TRBV4-2 | CASSQGRGQNTEAFF | TGTGCCAGCAGCCAGGGCAGGGGGCAGAACACTGAAGCTTTCTTT
15 | - | - | TRBJ2-2 | TRBV4-3 | CASSQARGFAGELFF | TGCGCCAGCAGCCAAGCAAGAGGGTTCGCCGGGGAGCTGTTTTTT
14 | - | - | TRBJ2-5 | TRBV5-1 | CASSLRGYQETQYF | TGCGCCAGCAGCTTGCGGGGTTACCAAGAGACCCAGTACTTC
15 | - | TRBD2 | TRBJ2-7 | TRBV7-2 | CASSRGGIRSYEQYF | TGTGCCAGCAGCCGCGGGGGGATCCGGTCCTACGAGCAGTACTTC
16 | - | TRBD2 | TRBJ2-3 | TRBV30 | CAWSVPSGFSTDTQYF | TGTGCCTGGAGTGTACCTAGCGGGTTTAGCACAGATACGCAGTATTTT